The 17 T cell receptor beta chains presented below share a single source sample, sequenced in a study of regulatory T cells in long-lasting Graves disease (dated by TCRdb to the early 2020s). Reading the label with the study, this specimen's time point is: newly diagnosed GD, antithyroid drugs for less than 3 months. For both TCR sequencing and RNA sequencing, RNA was extracted from PBMCs in TRIzol. Library generation was performed with multiplex PCR. Sequencing relied on an Illumina HiSeq 4000. TCR beta libraries were built with iRepertoire HTBI primers and Arm-PCR amplification of CDR3 regions. TCRdb trimmed public reads at Q25 via fastp, called clones via MiXCR and kept in-frame beta chains. Rows merge per CDR3 protein into single entries with the most common DNA and genes. This sample is represented by 350,000 to 500,000 distinct CDR3 sequences; around 15% of them were singletons. Around a sixth of the sample goes to the ten largest clones.

These same data were also listed under a study on T cells in Graves' hyperthyroidism and ophthalmopathy.

Source: peripheral blood mononuclear cells (PBMCs), taken at new diagnosis, from a patient treated with antithyroid drugs. Every receptor here comes from a woman between 50 and 59 years old with Graves disease. Donor details come from another sample of the same person, matched by shared clones.

This clonotype showed up just a few times. This may stem from a read error, because a much larger clone lies one nucleotide away. It is likely a read error, because the conserved phenylalanine at the end of the CDR3 is missing. The chain joins TRBV7-9 to TRBJ2-1; 9 positions agree with TRBD1. The CDR3 is made up of 16 amino acids. Looked up from germline, CDR1 is SEHNR and CDR2 is FQNEAQ (reference sequence). V lost 5 bases to trimming and J lost 8 bases; unmatched junction nucleotides: 13. The CDR3 loop is CASSRGRTGQGHEQFL. DNA of the CDR3: TGTGCCAGCAGCCGAGGTAGAACGGGACAGGGCCATGAGCAGTTCCTC.

This clonotype has ten or more counts. J is TRBJ2-6 and V is TRBV27; TRBD1 matches at 7 bases. The J segment lost 2 bases and the V segment lost 8 bases, leaving 6 bases of the junction unmatched. CDR3 length: 15 amino acids. Germline V gene data show CDR1 as MNHEY and CDR2 as SMNVEV (reference sequence). The CDR3 DNA reads TGTGCCAGCCGCGCACAGGGGACTGGGGCCAACGTCCTGACTTTC. Its protein product is CASRAQGTGANVLTF.

The J gene is TRBJ1-5, the V gene TRBV28; D unclear. This CDR3 region has 14 residues. Between the trimmed V and J ends, which lost 6 bases and 2 bases, there was a span of 11 bases. In germline, CDR1 is MDHEN, CDR2 SYDVKM. CDR3 DNA sequence: TGTGCCAGCAGGGATGCAACAGGCAATCAGCCCCAGCATTTT. The encoded protein is CASRDATGNQPQHF.

This clonotype was seen at least ten times. CDR3 sequence reads: CASSFLAGGYEQYF. CDR3 sequence (DNA): TGTGCCAGCAGCTTCTTGGCGGGAGGGTACGAGCAGTACTTC. The J gene is TRBJ2-7, the V gene TRBV7-2; TRBD2 matches at 9 bases. CDR1 SGHTA and CDR2 FQGNSA come from the germline V gene. The junction had 4 bases not matched to a gene; V was cut back by 3 bases and J by 4 bases. The CDR3 sequence is 14 residues long. The full variable domain, its missing parts supplied by reference TRBV7-2 and TRBJ2-7, is GAGVSQSPSNKVTEKGKDVELRCDPISGHTALYWYRQSLGQGLEFLIYFQGNSAPDKSGLPSDRFSAERTGGSVSTLTIQRTQQEDSAVYLCASSFLAGGYEQYFGPGTRLTVT.

This clonotype showed up many times. The chain links TRBV7-8 to TRBJ2-2, with D possibly matching TRBD1 (5 bases). This CDR3 has 15 residues. Per the germline V gene, CDR1 is SGHVS and CDR2 is FQNEAQ. V lost 5 bases and J lost 3, with 13 bases in between. The CDR3, as DNA: TGTGCCAGCAGCCTCGCCGGACACGACACCGGGGAGCTGTTTTTT. Translated, it gives CASSLAGHDTGELFF.

This clonotype was recorded at least ten times. The chain links TRBV20-1 to TRBJ2-1, with 15 bases that match TRBD2. Germline V gives CDR1 DFQATT, CDR2 SNEGSKA (reference sequence). V dropped 3 bases and J dropped 1; count of bases not matched to a gene: 1. CDR3 length: 16 amino acids. This CDR3 reads CSASGTSGRSYNEQFF. The CDR3 coding sequence is TGCAGTGCTAGCGGGACTAGCGGGAGGTCCTACAATGAGCAGTTCTTC.

The chain employs TRBV12-3 or TRBV12-4 and TRBJ1-5; no firm D call. This CDR3 spans 14 amino acids. Trimming removed 5 bases at V and 1 base at J, with 9 bases between. DNA of the CDR3: TGTGCCAGCAGTGCAGGAGTGAGCAATCAGCCCCAGCATTTT. It codes for CASSAGVSNQPQHF.

This clonotype was seen repeatedly, ten times or more. The rearrangement uses TRBV28 and TRBJ1-2; D may be TRBD1 (6 bases). Germline V gene sequence: CDR1 MDHEN, CDR2 SYDVKM. The CDR3 covers 14 residues. V shed 5 bases and J shed 5 bases, with 15 bases lying between them. This CDR3 reads CASSLPRTEYGYTF. The CDR3 DNA is TGTGCCAGCAGTCTACCTAGGACAGAGTATGGCTACACCTTC.

This clonotype came up a few times. V and J are TRBV20-1 and TRBJ2-1; 9 bases are a match to TRBD2. The ends lost 6 bases at V and 3 bases at J; junction bases unmatched: 18. Germline CDR1 and CDR2: DFQATT and SNEGSKA (reference sequence). The CDR3 has 18 amino acids. CDR3 in DNA: TGCAGTGCGCCAGAGTGGGCGGGAGGGCAGAGCCGCTACAATGAGCAGTTCTTC. The encoded protein is CSAPEWAGGQSRYNEQFF.

At least ten counts were recorded for this clonotype. J is TRBJ2-3 and V is TRBV7-9; 10 bases are a match to TRBD2. CDR3 length: 16 amino acids. J was trimmed by 2 bases and V by 3 bases; bases with no gene match: 5. Germline V gene data show CDR1 as SEHNR and CDR2 as FQNEAQ (reference sequence). The CDR3 DNA is TGTGCCAGCAGCTTGGCCCTAGCGGGAGCCACAGATACGCAGTATTTT. Protein: CASSLALAGATDTQYF.

This chain connects TRBV3-1 to TRBJ2-1; 7 bases are shared with TRBD2. Germline values: CDR1 LGHDT, CDR2 YNNKEL (reference sequence). The CDR3 has 16 residues. Losses at the gene ends were 1 base for V and 4 bases for J; bases not matched to a gene: 7. CDR3 in amino acids: CASSQVTGTTYNEQFF. The CDR3 nucleotides are TGTGCCAGCAGCCAAGTAACCGGGACTACTTACAATGAGCAGTTCTTC.

At least ten counts were recorded for this clonotype. V is TRBV7-8 and J is TRBJ2-5; the D call may be TRBD1 or TRBD2 (5 bases each). Trimming took off 2 bases at V and 5 bases at J, with 12 bases between the two ends. Germline CDR1 is SGHVS and CDR2 is FQNEAQ. The CDR3 has 14 residues. The CDR3: CASSLMGVGETQYF. The CDR3 coding sequence is TGTGCCAGCAGCTTAATGGGGGTCGGGGAGACCCAGTACTTC.

This rearrangement joins TRBV12-3 or TRBV12-4 to TRBJ2-3, with 14 bases matching TRBD2. The ends lost 6 bases at V and 4 bases at J; junction bases unmatched: 9. This CDR3 is built from 17 residues. CDR3 nucleotide sequence: TGTGCCAGCAGGGGGGGACTAGCGGGAGATTATGCAGATACGCAGTATTTT. Amino acid sequence: CASRGGLAGDYADTQYF.

This clonotype was seen repeatedly, ten times or more. The rearrangement links TRBV11-2 to TRBJ2-6; TRBD1 agrees at 9 bases. The CDR3 is made up of 16 amino acids. The germline V gene encodes CDR1 SGHAT and CDR2 FQNNGV. Trimming took 4 bases from V and 2 from J; bases not matched to a gene: 3. The CDR3 bases are TGTGCCAGCAGCTGGACAGGGGTAGCTGGGGCCAACGTCCTGACTTTC. This sequence encodes CASSWTGVAGANVLTF.

This clonotype has a count of ten or more. The CDR3 DNA sequence: TGTGCCAGCAGCACCGCCCGCACCTACGAGCAGTACTTC. Translating gives CASSTARTYEQYF. The V gene is TRBV7-2, the J gene TRBJ2-7; D call uncertain. V gave up 5 bases and J gave up 2 bases, with 10 bases separating them. Per germline, CDR1 SGHTA and CDR2 FQGNSA. This CDR3 comprises 13 residues.

This clonotype was observed a few times. The gene calls are TRBV7-2 and TRBJ2-4, with TRBD1 matching 8 bases. Germline loops: CDR1 SGHTA, CDR2 FQGNSA. The V gene end was trimmed by 1 base and the J gene end by 12 bases; junction bases not matched to a gene: 11. The CDR3 runs 15 residues. The CDR3: CASSLGDRPTADQYF. For the CDR3, the DNA is TGTGCCAGCAGCTTAGGGGACAGGCCTACCGCCGATCAGTACTTC.

This chain joins TRBV30 and TRBJ1-5; D unclear. The length of the CDR3 is 13 residues. Germline V lookup: CDR1 GTSNPN, CDR2 SVGIG (reference sequence). V was cut by 2 bases and J by 4 bases, with 9 bases left in between. The CDR3, as DNA: TGTGCCTGGAGTATCGAGGCGAATCAGCCCCAGCATTTT. This gives the protein CAWSIEANQPQHF. Drawing the rest from reference TRBV30 and TRBJ1-5, the complete variable domain is SQTIHQWPATLVQPVGSPLSLECTVEGTSNPNLYWYRQAAGRGLQLLFYSVGIGQISSEVPQNLSASRPQDRQFILSSKKLLLSDSGFYLCAWSIEANQPQHFGDGTRLSIL.